This T cell receptor beta chain was sequenced for a study of Ad26.COV2.S vaccination and SARS-CoV-2 variants. Study conclusions and caveats: Researchers reported similar non-spike TCR breadth in vaccine and placebo recipients. Overall T cell responses may have been underestimated by the analyses of TCR breadth and depth. Compared with placebo recipients, vaccine recipients had higher spike-specific TCR breadth.

Generated by immunoSEQ multiplex PCR, the TCRdb table keeps only in-frame clones and is missing some. This sample carries 300,000 to 350,000 clones, approximately 86% of them seen once, and the ten largest clones take 1.9%. From germline, CDR1 is SEHNR and CDR2 FQNEAQ (reference sequence). The CDR3 has 15 residues. V shed 5 bases, J shed 4 bases, and the junction held 6 bases outside the gene matches. Points on this clone: Its matching antigen is unknown.

Treatment of the sample: approximately 18 received Ad26.COV2.S at low or high dose, single or two shots; 5 received placebo; per-sample allocation not given. Samples were taken on day 63 after the first vaccine or placebo injection. This chain joins TRBV7-9 and TRBJ2-7, with 12 positions matching TRBD1. Here the sequenced sample was peripheral blood, taken in a trial of Ad26.COV2.S vaccine versus placebo. The receptor was isolated from a person aged 18-60 years who received the Ad26.COV2.S COVID-19 vaccine or a placebo. CDR3 sequence: CASSAGTGGLYEQYF. The CDR3 DNA sequence: TGTGCCAGCAGCGCTGGGACAGGGGGCTTGTACGAGCAGTACTTC.